This T cell receptor (beta chain) stems from a study of CD8 T cells in ankylosing spondylitis. Study-wide points: The clones that were linked to disease were reported to be significantly enriched in matched synovial fluid samples from ankylosing spondylitis patients. One TCR beta motif, made up of fewer than 10 highly homologous variants, appeared characteristic of ankylosing spondylitis blood.

Points on this clonotype: Its antigen is not identified.

Quantitative barcoded 5'-RACE was used to prepare TCR beta libraries. TCRdb independently ran MiXCR on the 5' RACE reads; one entry per CDR3 protein. The sample yields about 220,000 distinct CDR3 sequences, about 7% seen once. The CDR3 is 16 amino acids. In germline, CDR1 is MNHEY, CDR2 SVGAGI. V trimming: 0 bases; J trimming: 5 bases; junction bases outside the gene matches: 9. The clonotype was recovered from a male donor with ankylosing spondylitis. V is TRBV6-5 and J is TRBJ1-1; 7 nucleotides align to TRBD1. The sequencing sample was made of blood, either unsorted or a sorted T cell fraction (not recorded which). The CDR3 region has the DNA TGTGCCAGCAGTTACTCAGACAGGGACGTCAGAACTGAAGCTTTCTTT. It translates to CASSYSDRDVRTEAFF.